A selection of T cell receptor beta chains follows, all from one sample in a study of blood T cell repertoires in COVID-19. Generated by immunoSEQ multiplex PCR, the TCRdb table keeps only in-frame clones and is missing some. This table holds some 290,000 clones, 85% to 95% found once. The material sequenced was PBMCs or T cells enriched from blood (not recorded which). The source of these receptors is a woman younger than 45 who had been exposed to COVID-19. CDR3s leave out the opening cysteine and the closing phenylalanine or tryptophan. A D gene is named only where the DNA matches it firmly. Rows may omit the clone size; those that give it use once, few, many or a size class.

J | length | V | D | size | CDR3
TRBJ1-4 | 13 | TRBV13 | TRBD1 | - | ASSLGDRVDEKLF
TRBJ2-2 | 11 | TRBV5-5 | - | - | ASSFKGTGELF
TRBJ1-2 | 12 | TRBV27 | TRBD1 | - | ASSLLGQRYGYT
TRBJ2-5 | 13 | TRBV27 | - | - | ASSYQGVPGETQY
TRBJ2-7 | 14 | TRBV10-3 | TRBD2 | - | AISGTSGGHSYEQY
TRBJ2-3 | 13 | TRBV27 | - | - | ASATGGIRGDTQY
TRBJ1-4 | 12 | TRBV5-1 | TRBD1 | - | ASSSGTGLEKLF
TRBJ2-5 | 14 | TRBV21-1 | - | - | ASVPSGGVFSETQY
TRBJ2-4 | 13 | TRBV7-9 | - | - | ASSHQVTAKNIQY
TRBJ1-2 | 13 | TRBV15 | - | - | ATSRDQRGSGGYT
TRBJ1-2 | 11 | TRBV7-3 | - | - | ASSLTSRLGYT
TRBJ1-2 | 12 | TRBV5-1 | - | - | ASSLQAGSYGYT
TRBJ2-3 | 11 | TRBV5-6 | - | once | ASSLPVADTQY
TRBJ1-2 | 13 | TRBV6-5 | TRBD1 | - | ASTQGPGTGGGYT
TRBJ2-3 | 15 | TRBV3-1/TRBV3-2 | - | - | ASSQGRSSESTDTQY
TRBJ2-2 | 11 | TRBV11-2 | - | - | ASSPNQHGELF
TRBJ1-6 | 13 | TRBV19 | TRBD1 | - | ASSADRVGDSPLH
TRBJ2-1 | 14 | TRBV27 | TRBD2 | few | ASSGGSGGVYNEQF
TRBJ2-5 | 13 | TRBV7-9 | TRBD2 | - | ASSLERGKQETQY